This T cell receptor beta chain was recovered during a study of T cell responses to AZD1222 COVID-19 vaccine. Profiled with immunoSEQ multiplex PCR; TCRdb holds only in-frame clones, not every one. The data hold some 150,000 clones, with around 90% observed a single time. Germline CDR1 is WSHSY and CDR2 is SAAADI. V lost 5 bases to trimming and J lost 0 bases; unmatched junction nucleotides: 4. The CDR3 has 15 residues. Study-level points and caveats: In a largely white British group with more females than males, clonal diversity was possibly underestimated.

Details on this clone: What it binds is unknown.

Sample: peripheral blood, taken on day 0 of AZD1222 vaccination. The TCR was taken from an adult in good health. The chain combines TRBV10-2 with TRBJ2-3, with 8 bases lining up with TRBD2. CDR3 protein: CASSPAGASTDTQYF. The CDR3 nucleotides read TGCGCCAGCAGTCCAGCGGGAGCGAGCACAGATACGCAGTATTTT.